This record covers a single T cell receptor (beta chain). What it recognizes is unknown. This sample was taken from a study of blood T cells in healthy people across ages. Study-wide results and limits: Per million T cells, TCR beta diversity dropped about linearly as age rose.

After removal of 3 bases from V and 0 bases from J, the junction contained 14 bases not matched to a gene. The germline CDR1 and CDR2 sequences are DFQATT and SNEGSKA (reference sequence). The CDR3 runs to 20 residues. Together with a sample-barcoded 5' primer, a J-beta primer mix was included in a second PCR lasting about 7 to 11 cycles. TCRdb ran MiXCR on the 5' RACE reads and lists one entry per CDR3 protein. The sample lists 250,000 to 300,000 distinct CDR3 sequences; 25% to 30% were seen once. Material for sequencing was blood. The rearrangement links TRBV20-1 to TRBJ2-1; 13 nucleotides agree with TRBD2. The clonotype comes from a woman aged 70-85 years in good health. CDR3 DNA: TGCAGTGCTAGTCTCATCCCGGGACTAGCGGGGATTAGCTCCTACAATGAGCAGTTCTTC. This codes for CSASLIPGLAGISSYNEQFF.